The 6 T cell receptor beta chains below come from one sample, sequenced in a study of CD8+CD57+ T cells in acquired aplastic anemia. Genomic DNA was employed as the template in profiling TCR beta VDJ and CDR3. Via MiXCR, TCRdb re-called the reads, giving one row per CDR3 protein. The sample has approximately 200,000 distinct CDR3 sequences, around three fifths seen once; the top ten hold around 46%. What was sequenced was sorted CD4+, CD8+, or CD8+CD57+ T cells (not recorded which) from PBMCs. The receptor source for this set is a human donor with severe aplastic anemia or a healthy control (not recorded which).

This clonotype was recorded once. The rearrangement joins TRBV12-3 or TRBV12-4 to TRBJ2-6, with D hard to call. This CDR3 is 16 amino acids long. V was trimmed by 1 base and J by 6 bases, leaving 13 bases between them. In DNA form, the CDR3 reads TGTGCCAGCAGTTTAGAGTTCCAGGCTAAGGCCAACGTCCTGACTTTC. Translating gives CASSLEFQAKANVLTF.

The chain carries TRBV7-2 and TRBJ2-3, with 10 nucleotides matching TRBD2. V lost 5 bases, J lost 3 bases, and 8 bases stayed unmatched. CDR3 length equals 16 residues. Per the germline V gene, CDR1 is SGHTA and CDR2 is FQGNSA. CDR3 coding DNA: TGTGCCAGCAGCCTATTAGCGGGGGGTGGAACAGATACGCAGTATTTT. This gives the protein CASSLLAGGGTDTQYF.

This clonotype appeared once. This chain connects TRBV20-1 to TRBJ2-1; 10 positions match TRBD2. The V gene's germline CDR1 is DFQATT and CDR2 SNEGSKA (reference sequence). The CDR3 runs to 14 residues. The J segment lost 6 bases and the V segment lost 4 bases, leaving 6 bases of the junction unmatched. CDR3 sequence: CSATLAGGTNEQFF. CDR3 in DNA: TGCAGTGCTACCTTAGCGGGAGGAACCAATGAGCAGTTCTTC.

This clonotype was seen repeatedly, ten times or more. This rearrangement joins TRBV6-6 to TRBJ2-1, with D perhaps assigned TRBD1 or TRBD2 (5 bases each). Trimming stripped 2 bases from V and 2 bases from J, with 16 bases between. From germline, CDR1 is MNHNY and CDR2 SVGAGI (reference sequence). This CDR3 is 17 amino acids long. CDR3 sequence (DNA): TGTGCCAGCAGTTACACTGGCCGGGACCTTACCTACAATGAGCAGTTCTTC. It is translated as CASSYTGRDLTYNEQFF.

This clonotype was seen a few times. The V call is TRBV29-1, the J call TRBJ2-1; D ambiguous. From germline, CDR1 is SQVTM and CDR2 ANQGSEA. The V and J ends lost 5 bases and 0 bases respectively, with 5 bases between them. The CDR3 length is 12 residues. CDR3 sequence reads: CSVYVSYNEQFF. In nucleotides, the CDR3 is TGCAGCGTTTACGTCTCCTACAATGAGCAGTTCTTC.

The chain combines TRBV14 with TRBJ2-7; TRBD1 might be the D (6 bases). The ends were cut back, 5 bases at V and 0 bases at J, with 11 bases in the middle. CDR3 length: 14 amino acids. The germline gives CDR1 SGHDN, CDR2 FVKESK. The DNA of the CDR3 is TGTGCCAGCAGCTTGCACAGGGACTCCTACGAGCAGTACTTC. It codes for CASSLHRDSYEQYF.